The rows below give T cell receptor beta chains drawn from one sample of a study of T-cell reconstitution after alpha-beta-depleted transplantation in children. TCRdb fed the PCR reads into MiXCR, producing one record per CDR3 protein. The sample has about a million distinct CDR3 sequences; roughly 29% are singletons. The sequencing here drew on PBMCs, mostly from graft donor cells, taken 360 days after TCRalphabeta/CD19-depleted stem cell transplant. These receptors were taken from a boy under two years old who had a stem cell transplant for SCID, so the T cells may come from the graft donor. Both conserved end residues are part of each CDR3. The D gene is left open where the match is weak. Clone size, where shown, is once, few, many, or a class for clones that have expanded.

d_gene	v_gene	abundance	j_gene	CDR3aa	CDR3nt
.	TRBV10-2	.	TRBJ2-2	CASRLSVNGGELFF	TGCGCCAGCAGGCTGAGTGTGAACGGCGGGGAGCTGTTTTTT
.	TRBV6-2/TRBV6-3	.	TRBJ1-1	CASSYGTGPLEAFF	TGTGCCAGCAGTTACGGAACAGGCCCCCTCGAAGCTTTCTTT
.	TRBV4-2	.	TRBJ2-1	CASSQARGGASNEQFF	TGTGCCAGCAGCCAAGCCCGAGGGGGGGCTTCAAATGAGCAGTTCTTC
TRBD2	TRBV29-1	.	TRBJ2-7	CSVWGGEQYF	TGCAGCGTTTGGGGGGGCGAGCAGTACTTC
.	TRBV28	few	TRBJ2-7	CASSFSWTENSYEQYF	TGTGCCAGCAGTTTCTCTTGGACAGAGAACTCCTACGAGCAGTACTTC
.	TRBV12-3/TRBV12-4	few	TRBJ2-3	CASSGLWAPIGTDTQYF	TGTGCCAGCAGTGGACTCTGGGCCCCCATAGGGACAGATACGCAGTATTTT
.	TRBV20-1	.	TRBJ1-5	CSARTTNSNQPQHF	TGCAGTGCGAGGACGACAAATAGCAATCAGCCCCAGCATTTT
TRBD2	TRBV11-2	.	TRBJ2-1	CASSLVGKTSGGDEQFF	TGTGCCAGCAGCTTAGTGGGGAAAACTAGCGGGGGAGATGAGCAGTTCTTC
TRBD1	TRBV7-6	few	TRBJ1-5	CASIPTALTGVNQPQHF	TGTGCCAGCATCCCCACAGCCCTGACAGGGGTGAATCAGCCCCAGCATTTT
.	TRBV20-1	few	TRBJ2-6	CSARVGGANVLTF	TGCAGTGCTAGAGTAGGTGGGGCCAACGTCCTGACTTTC
TRBD1	TRBV9	.	TRBJ1-5	CASSVSDRGYQPQHF	TGTGCCAGCAGCGTATCGGACAGGGGTTACCAGCCCCAGCATTTT
.	TRBV4-2	.	TRBJ2-5	CASSQEPDKETQYF	TGTGCCAGCAGCCAAGAGCCAGACAAAGAGACCCAGTACTTC
.	TRBV9	few	TRBJ2-1	CASSARGARGGGEQFF	TGTGCCAGCAGCGCCCGGGGGGCCCGCGGAGGAGGTGAGCAGTTCTTC
.	TRBV6-1	few	TRBJ2-5	CASSERGAALTQYF	TGTGCCAGCAGTGAACGGGGGGCAGCCCTCACCCAGTACTTC
.	TRBV6-2/TRBV6-3	.	TRBJ1-1	CASSYDLVDTQNTEAFF	TGTGCCAGCAGTTACGATTTGGTAGACACCCAGAACACTGAAGCTTTCTTT
TRBD1	TRBV5-1	few	TRBJ2-3	CASSSAAAQGATDTQYF	TGCGCCAGCAGCTCCGCCGCGGCCCAGGGGGCAACAGATACGCAGTATTTT
.	TRBV12-3/TRBV12-4	few	TRBJ1-5	CASSFRQGLNQPQHF	TGTGCCAGCAGTTTTCGGCAGGGGTTAAATCAGCCCCAGCATTTT
.	TRBV6-6	few	TRBJ2-1	CASSGDVYNEQFF	TGTGCCAGCAGTGGCGACGTTTACAATGAGCAGTTCTTC
TRBD1	TRBV20-1	few	TRBJ1-1	CSAKTGKTEAFF	TGCAGTGCTAAGACAGGGAAAACTGAAGCTTTCTTT
TRBD1	TRBV20-1	.	TRBJ2-7	CSARVPGQGDEQYF	TGCAGTGCTAGAGTCCCGGGACAGGGTGACGAGCAGTACTTC
TRBD2	TRBV5-4	.	TRBJ2-1	CASSLGGGNGEQFF	TGTGCCAGCAGCTTAGGCGGGGGAAATGGAGAGCAGTTCTTC
.	TRBV9	.	TRBJ2-3	CASSPERTGADTQYF	TGTGCCAGCAGCCCTGAAAGGACCGGGGCAGATACGCAGTATTTT
.	TRBV28	.	TRBJ2-1	CASSFTGGLRNEQFF	TGTGCCAGCAGTTTTACTGGGGGCCTAAGGAATGAGCAGTTCTTC
.	TRBV5-1	once	TRBJ2-7	CASSLSGISSSYEQYF	TGCGCCAGCAGCTTGTCGGGCATTAGTTCGTCCTACGAGCAGTACTTC
TRBD1	TRBV10-2	few	TRBJ1-1	CASLRDRGFNTEAFF	TGCGCCAGCCTCCGGGACAGGGGGTTTAACACTGAAGCTTTCTTT
.	TRBV15	few	TRBJ2-2	CATSRGGPEAGELFF	TGTGCCACCAGCAGAGGGGGGCCGGAAGCCGGGGAGCTGTTTTTT
TRBD2	TRBV9	few	TRBJ2-3	CASSVGTSGSVAQYF	TGTGCCAGCAGCGTAGGGACTAGCGGGAGCGTTGCGCAGTATTTT
TRBD1	TRBV12-3/TRBV12-4	few	TRBJ2-1	CASSQRTGYNEQFF	TGTGCCAGCAGCCAACGGACAGGGTACAATGAGCAGTTCTTC
.	TRBV25-1	few	TRBJ1-1	CASSEYSDRTPEAFF	TGTGCCAGCAGTGAATACTCTGACAGGACCCCAGAAGCTTTCTTT
.	TRBV6-1	many	TRBJ1-1	CASSDFLTGLKAFF	TGTGCCAGCAGCGACTTCCTTACGGGTCTAAAAGCTTTCTTT
.	TRBV2	few	TRBJ2-5	CASRGGPQETQYF	TGTGCCAGCAGGGGGGGCCCCCAGGAGACCCAGTACTTC
.	TRBV6-1	few	TRBJ2-7	CASSALVSYEQYF	TGTGCCAGCAGTGCACTAGTTTCCTACGAGCAGTACTTC
TRBD2	TRBV12-3/TRBV12-4	few	TRBJ2-5	CASSWTSGGSQETQYF	TGTGCCAGCAGCTGGACTAGCGGGGGAAGCCAAGAGACCCAGTACTTC
.	TRBV9	.	TRBJ2-1	CASSPSFPRNLSYNEQFF	TGTGCCAGCAGCCCATCTTTCCCTAGAAACCTCTCCTACAATGAGCAGTTCTTC
.	TRBV20-1	few	TRBJ2-6	CSARGGTSLGANVLTF	TGCAGTGCTAGAGGCGGGACCTCCCTTGGGGCCAACGTCCTGACTTTC
TRBD1	TRBV4-3	few	TRBJ1-6	CASSQGGTGESPLHF	TGCGCCAGCAGCCAAGGGGGGACAGGGGAATCACCCCTCCACTTT
TRBD1	TRBV4-3	few	TRBJ1-2	CASSQEGRGRNYGYTF	TGCGCCAGCAGCCAAGAAGGCAGGGGGCGTAACTATGGCTACACCTTC
.	TRBV20-1	few	TRBJ2-3	CSARDQAGRHSSTDTQYF	TGCAGTGCTAGAGATCAGGCGGGGAGACACTCTAGCACAGATACGCAGTATTTT
TRBD1	TRBV5-1	.	TRBJ2-7	CASSQLGTGGSYEQYF	TGCGCCAGCAGCCAGCTCGGGACAGGGGGCTCCTACGAGCAGTACTTC
.	TRBV7-9	.	TRBJ2-5	CASSSPGRAKETQYF	TGTGCCAGCAGCTCCCCTGGCAGGGCGAAAGAGACCCAGTACTTC
.	TRBV20-1	many	TRBJ1-1	CSASETVEAFF	TGCAGTGCTAGTGAAACAGTTGAAGCTTTCTTT
.	TRBV5-1	few	TRBJ2-7	CASSLEGPGEQYF	TGCGCCAGCAGCTTGGAAGGGCCGGGGGAGCAGTACTTC
.	TRBV28	.	TRBJ2-4	CASSSETGRRDIQYF	TGTGCCAGCAGTTCCGAGACAGGGCGGAGGGACATTCAGTACTTC
.	TRBV6-5	.	TRBJ1-5	CASSYSRDWNSNQPQHF	TGTGCCAGCAGTTACTCGAGGGACTGGAATAGCAATCAGCCCCAGCATTTT
TRBD1	TRBV7-8	.	TRBJ2-3	CASRIDRGTTDTQYF	TGTGCCAGCAGAATCGACAGGGGGACCACAGATACGCAGTATTTT
.	TRBV2	.	TRBJ1-1	CASSEKGGHTEAFF	TGTGCCAGCAGTGAAAAGGGAGGGCACACTGAAGCTTTCTTT
TRBD1	TRBV5-1	.	TRBJ2-1	CASSDRGPTGEQFF	TGCGCCAGCAGCGACAGGGGGCCTACGGGTGAGCAGTTCTTC